Following are 2 T cell receptor beta chains from one sample sequenced in a study of T cell repertoires in cytomegalovirus infection. TCRdb analysed the reads with MiXCR anew, one entry per CDR3 protein. Among about 530,000 distinct CDR3 sequences listed, 26% were seen once. The sample consisted of PBMCs. These receptors came from a human donor in good health (CMV status not recorded). Some clones in this sample may be carry-over from other donors' samples.

In this sample, this clonotype turned up many times. CDR3 sequence: CASSPRDRTNTGELFF. As DNA, the CDR3 is TGTGCCAGCAGCCCACGGGACAGAACGAACACCGGGGAGCTGTTTTTT. The chain couples TRBV7-9 to TRBJ2-2; TRBD1 aligns across 7 bases. CDR3 length: 16 amino acids. Germline lookup yields CDR1 SEHNR and CDR2 FQNEAQ (reference sequence). The junction had 6 bases not matched to a gene; V was cut back by 5 bases and J by 0 bases.

This clonotype was recorded many times. The chain is built from TRBV7-2 and TRBJ1-6; perhaps TRBD1 as D (6 bases). The CDR3 is made up of 15 amino acids. V was trimmed by 5 bases and J by 9 bases, leaving 17 bases between them. The germline V gene has CDR1 SGHTA and CDR2 FQGNSA. This chain's CDR3 is CASSPGGRRSSPLHF. For the CDR3, the DNA is TGTGCCAGCAGCCCGGGGGGGCGACGGAGTTCACCCCTCCACTTT. Supplemented by reference TRBV7-2 and TRBJ1-6, the full variable domain reads GAGVSQSPSNKVTEKGKDVELRCDPISGHTALYWYRQSLGQGLEFLIYFQGNSAPDKSGLPSDRFSAERTGGSVSTLTIQRTQQEDSAVYLCASSPGGRRSSPLHFGNGTRLTVT.